Below, 10 T cell receptor beta chains from the same sample are listed, as sequenced in a study of cytomegalovirus exposure and HLA in healthy donors. It was with 60 Vbeta and 13 Jbeta primers that the PCR ran. Repertoires were generated with immunoSEQ multiplex PCR, while TCRdb's copy carries only in-frame clones and drops some. This table holds 96,000 or so clones, around 79% found once. Sequencing was carried out using PBMCs. The receptors shown here come from a female donor in good health and CMV-seropositive.

The rearrangement uses TRBV7-2 and TRBJ2-1; D remains ambiguous. The CDR3 loop spans 14 amino acids. Deletions cut 5 bases from V and 0 bases from J, with 8 bases between. Germline values: CDR1 SGHTA, CDR2 FQGNSA. The CDR3 region is CASSPRSSYNEQFF. The CDR3 nucleotides read TGTGCCAGCAGCCCAAGGAGCTCCTACAATGAGCAGTTCTTC.

This clone was observed a handful of times. The gene calls are TRBV29-1 and TRBJ1-4, with 8 bases that match TRBD1. V was pared by 6 bases and J by 4 bases, with 7 bases of the junction left unmatched. This CDR3 comprises 14 residues. Germline values: CDR1 SQVTM, CDR2 ANQGSEA. The CDR3 bases are TGCAGCGTGGGGGACAGGTACCGTAATGAAAAACTGTTTTTT. It yields the protein CSVGDRYRNEKLFF.

CDR3 residues: CSVETSDRAAYEQYF. Here the CDR3 DNA reads TGCAGCGTTGAAACATCTGACAGGGCCGCCTACGAGCAGTACTTC. The J gene is TRBJ2-7, the V gene TRBV29-1; 7 bases agree with TRBD1. J gave up 2 bases and V 2 bases, and 9 bases lay outside the gene matches. The germline V gene has CDR1 SQVTM and CDR2 ANQGSEA. This CDR3 is built from 15 residues.

The chain recombines TRBV29-1 with TRBJ1-1, with D perhaps matching TRBD1 (5 bases). In germline, CDR1 is SQVTM, CDR2 ANQGSEA. The CDR3 is 12 amino acids. Trimming stripped 4 bases from V and 5 bases from J, with 11 bases between. For the CDR3, the DNA is TGCAGCGTTGTGGCAGGGTGGACTGAAGCTTTCTTT. Translating it yields CSVVAGWTEAFF.

This CDR3 reads CASSYDSGSSYEQYF. CDR3 coding DNA: TGTGCCAGCAGCTACGATAGCGGGAGCTCCTACGAGCAGTACTTC. This chain connects TRBV5-8 to TRBJ2-7; 9 positions agree with TRBD2. The germline V gene has CDR1 SGHTS and CDR2 YDEGEE. The V gene end was trimmed by 3 bases and the J gene end by 0 bases; junction bases not matched to a gene: 4. The CDR3 length is 15 residues.

The chain links TRBV27 to TRBJ1-4; D is uncertain. The CDR3 consists of 14 residues. With 5 bases removed from V and 3 bases from J, the gap between germline ends came to 10 bases. Germline CDR1 MNHEY, CDR2 SMNVEV (reference sequence). The CDR3 spells CASSVLQPNEKLFF. DNA of the CDR3: TGTGCCAGCAGTGTTTTACAGCCTAATGAAAAACTGTTTTTT.

The chain joins TRBV7-3 to TRBJ1-3; 8 nucleotides agree with TRBD1. The J segment lost 0 bases and the V segment lost 5 bases, leaving 9 bases of the junction unmatched. From germline, CDR1 is SGHTA and CDR2 FQGTGA. This CDR3 has 17 amino acids. DNA of the CDR3: TGTGCCAGCAGCCCGACAGCGGGACAGGCCTCTGGAAACACCATATATTTT. The encoded protein is CASSPTAGQASGNTIYF.

The chain has TRBV14 and TRBJ1-1, with a possible D match to TRBD1 (6 bases). The CDR3 is 13 amino acids. V lost 2 bases to trimming and J lost 12 bases, with 16 bases between them. Germline assignment: CDR1 SGHDN and CDR2 FVKESK. The CDR3 sequence is CASSQLEGTRSFF. CDR3 nucleotides: TGTGCCAGCAGCCAACTTGAAGGGACAAGGTCTTTCTTT.

The chain has TRBV7-3 and TRBJ2-7, with TRBD2 matching over 8 bases. This CDR3 comprises 15 residues. Germline-derived CDR1 and CDR2 are SGHTA and FQGTGA. V lost 5 bases, J lost 4 bases, and 10 bases stayed unmatched. CDR3 sequence (DNA): TGTGCCAGCAGCGTCTCCGGGGGGGCCGGATACGAGCAGTACTTC. Protein product: CASSVSGGAGYEQYF.

The genes are TRBV19 and TRBJ1-5; tentative D call: TRBD1 (6 bases). Germline V CDR1 and CDR2: LNHDA, SQIVND (reference sequence). Between the trimmed V and J ends, which lost 2 bases and 7 bases, there was a span of 12 bases. The CDR3 extends over 14 amino acids. In DNA, the CDR3 is TGTGCCAGTAGTATACCGGGACAAGTCCAGCCCCAGCATTTT. It codes for CASSIPGQVQPQHF.